The TCR beta chain described here comes from a study of T cells in Graves' hyperthyroidism and ophthalmopathy. Germline-derived CDR1 and CDR2 are SNHLY and FYNNEI. V gave up 3 bases and J gave up 7 bases, with 23 bases separating them. The CDR3 has 17 residues. The table lists this clonotype with many counts. The CDR3 regions of TCR beta were amplified from RNA transcripts. Carried out on the TCR CDR3, a first-round RT-PCR used the HTBI primer set. TCRdb itself ran the multiplex PCR reads through MiXCR, one entry per CDR3 protein. This table has 350,000 or so distinct CDR3 sequences, approximately 18% appearing once.

This receptor was taken from a woman in her twenties or thirties with Graves' hyperthyroidism that later progressed to Graves' ophthalmopathy. This sequence joins TRBV2 and TRBJ2-3; D is uncertain. The sample comprised blood. CDR3 loop: CASSELRAPILLYTQYF. CDR3 bases: TGTGCCAGCAGTGAGCTCAGAGCCCCAATTTTGTTGTATACGCAGTATTTT.